The 8 T cell receptor beta chains presented below share a single source sample, sequenced in a study of blood T cell repertoires in COVID-19. Some clones are missing from TCRdb's copy, which holds only in-frame ones; the method was immunoSEQ multiplex PCR. In the table there are over 200,000 clones, around 89% of which are singletons. What was sequenced was PBMCs or T cells enriched from blood (not recorded which). The receptors shown here come from a man in his forties who had recovered from COVID-19.

This clone has only one observation. The rearrangement links TRBV7-9 to TRBJ2-3; D remains unclear. Per germline, CDR1 SEHNR and CDR2 FQNEAQ (reference sequence). The CDR3 is made up of 15 amino acids. The ends were cut back, 1 base at V and 2 bases at J, with 10 bases in the middle. CDR3 in amino acids: CASSLVVSLTDTQYF. In DNA, the CDR3 is TGTGCCAGCAGCTTAGTAGTTTCTCTCACAGATACGCAGTATTTT.

V gene TRBV9 combines with J gene TRBJ2-1, with TRBD2 matching 13 bases. CDR1 is SGDLS, CDR2 YYNGEE, per germline. J lost 12 bases, V lost 0 bases, and 15 bases had no gene match. This CDR3 is 18 amino acids long. The CDR3: CASSVDVLGTSGALGQFF. CDR3 bases: TGTGCCAGCAGCGTAGACGTCTTAGGGACTAGCGGGGCTCTGGGGCAGTTCTTC. The variable domain in full, completed from reference TRBV9 and TRBJ2-1, reads DSGVTQTPKHLITATGQRVTLRCSPRSGDLSVYWYQQSLDQGLQFLIQYYNGEERAKGNILERFSAQQFPDLHSELNLSSLELGDSALYFCASSVDVLGTSGALGQFFGPGTRLTVL.

The chain employs TRBV27 and TRBJ2-2, with D perhaps matching TRBD1 (6 bases). Trimming stripped 5 bases from V and 8 bases from J, with 15 bases between. The length of the CDR3 is 14 residues. Germline loops: CDR1 MNHEY, CDR2 SMNVEV (reference sequence). The CDR3 DNA follows: TGTGCCAGCAGTATAGACAGGATAACGGGGGAGCTGTTTTTT. Amino acids: CASSIDRITGELFF.

V usage is TRBV6-1 and J usage is TRBJ1-3; TRBD1 might be the D (5 bases). The germline gives CDR1 MNHNS, CDR2 SASEGT. Trimming stripped 4 bases from V and 0 bases from J, with 16 bases between. CDR3 length: 17 amino acids. The CDR3 protein is CASSVRGDPSSGNTIYF. The CDR3 DNA is TGTGCCAGCAGTGTCCGGGGGGACCCGAGCTCTGGAAACACCATATATTTT.

J is TRBJ1-6 and V is TRBV5-1, with 8 bases aligning to TRBD1. The CDR3 is made up of 15 amino acids. The germline CDR1 and CDR2 sequences are SGHRS and YFSETQ. The J segment lost 7 bases and the V segment lost 2 bases, leaving 5 bases of the junction unmatched. In DNA form, the CDR3 reads TGCGCCAGCAGCTTCCACAGGGGGGTAAATTCACCCCTCCACTTT. Translation gives CASSFHRGVNSPLHF.

The rearrangement links TRBV7-8 to TRBJ1-1, with D possibly being TRBD1 (6 bases). The CDR3 runs 14 residues. CDR1 is SGHVS, CDR2 FQNEAQ, per germline. The V end lost 3 bases, the J end lost 2 bases, and 10 bases lay between the germline ends. CDR3 DNA: TGTGCCAGCAGCTTTGTAGGGGGTAACACTGAAGCTTTCTTT. As protein: CASSFVGGNTEAFF.

The chain combines TRBV27 with TRBJ1-4; perhaps TRBD1 as D (6 bases). Trimming removed 3 bases at V and 2 bases at J, with 10 bases between. There are 15 residues in the CDR3. Per germline, CDR1 MNHEY and CDR2 SMNVEV (reference sequence). CDR3 DNA: TGTGCCAGCAGTTTCTTTGGGGGCACTAATGAAAAACTGTTTTTT. Its translation is CASSFFGGTNEKLFF.

The rearrangement joins TRBV27 to TRBJ2-5; D call uncertain. CDR1 is MNHEY and CDR2 is SMNVEV in the germline V gene (reference sequence). This CDR3 has 14 residues. The V end lost 5 bases, the J end lost 7 bases, and 17 bases lay between the germline ends. The CDR3 coding sequence is TGTGCCAGCAGTCCCGCTCGGAGAGTAGCGACCCAGTACTTC. Protein product: CASSPARRVATQYF.